The rows below give T cell receptor beta chains drawn from one sample of a study of identical twins. TCRdb itself ran the 5' RACE reads through MiXCR, one entry per CDR3 protein. Of about 530,000 distinct CDR3 sequences listed, around 20% are singletons. The same data also went into a second study, on yellow fever vaccine responses in identical twins.

Sequenced material: CD4+ T cells sorted from blood. The receptors shown here come from a woman aged 18-35 years in good health. The CDR3 runs from the conserved cysteine through the conserved F or W. A D gene is named only where the DNA matches it firmly. Clone size is shown for a subset of rows, as once, few, many or a class of expanded clone.

j_call clone_size v_call d_call cdr3_aa cdr3_nt
TRBJ2-1 many TRBV24-1 . CATSDTGLEQFF TGTGCCACCAGTGATACCGGGCTTGAGCAGTTCTTC
TRBJ1-1 few TRBV12-3/TRBV12-4 . CASSSLQGRSTEAFF TGTGCCAGCAGTTCCCTACAGGGACGGTCCACTGAAGCTTTCTTT
TRBJ1-2 . TRBV5-1 TRBD1 CASSYGQGDIGYTF TGCGCCAGCAGCTACGGACAGGGGGATATTGGCTACACCTTC
TRBJ2-2 . TRBV6-2/TRBV6-3 . CASSYYGANTGELFF TGTGCCAGCAGTTACTACGGTGCGAACACCGGGGAGCTGTTTTTT
TRBJ1-2 few TRBV6-1 . CATRRTGSGGYTF TGTGCCACCAGACGAACAGGGTCTGGTGGCTACACCTTC
TRBJ2-7 . TRBV5-1 . CASSLTRGNYEQYF TGCGCCAGCAGCTTGACCAGGGGCAACTACGAGCAGTACTTC
TRBJ1-5 many TRBV5-1 . CASSLEGGPGNQPQHF TGCGCCAGCAGCTTGGAAGGAGGACCGGGCAATCAGCCCCAGCATTTT
TRBJ2-5 . TRBV12-3/TRBV12-4 . CASSPSSPLAQRGTQETQYF TGTGCCAGCAGTCCCAGTTCGCCACTAGCCCAAAGGGGCACACAAGAGACCCAGTACTTC
TRBJ1-2 . TRBV18 . CASSQTGLWGYTF TGTGCCAGCTCACAAACAGGGCTGTGGGGCTACACCTTC
TRBJ2-7 few TRBV29-1 TRBD1 CSVVTGGLSYEQYF TGCAGCGTTGTGACAGGGGGCTTGTCCTACGAGCAGTACTTC
TRBJ2-3 many TRBV11-3 . CASSLGYGSTDTQYF TGTGCCAGCAGCTTAGGGTACGGGAGCACAGATACGCAGTATTTT
TRBJ1-2 few TRBV12-3/TRBV12-4 TRBD1 CASSFGVGQGEVYGYTF TGTGCCAGCAGTTTCGGGGTTGGACAGGGGGAAGTCTATGGCTACACCTTC
TRBJ2-1 . TRBV7-3 . CASSLTSVNEQFF TGTGCCAGCAGCTTAACATCGGTAAATGAGCAGTTCTTC
TRBJ2-2 few TRBV5-1 . CASSLEQVTNTGELFF TGCGCCAGCAGCTTGGAGCAGGTGACTAACACCGGGGAGCTGTTTTTT
TRBJ1-1 few TRBV29-1 . CSVVITGGLDEAFF TGCAGCGTTGTAATCACCGGGGGGCTTGATGAAGCTTTCTTT